This T cell receptor (beta chain) was captured by sequencing in a study of blood T cell repertoires in COVID-19. Study background: From the United States, Italy and Spain came samples of acute and convalescent COVID-19. The analysed material was cDNA or gDNA that came from T cells, B-cell-depleted T cells, or PBMCs.

Per the study methods: Reference gene primer amplification gave estimated nucleated cell counts. This table comes from immunoSEQ multiplex PCR, and its TCRdb copy is limited to in-frame clones, with some not included. That table is the source of V, J and clone size, and D and trimming were worked out from the DNA. The table lists hundreds of thousands of clones, approximately 87% of them singletons. The CDR3 has 14 amino acids. Germline loops: CDR1 MNHNY, CDR2 SVGAGI (reference sequence). Trimming left V 0 bases short and J 4 bases short, with 9 bases between. Sequencing input: peripheral blood. The rearrangement joins TRBV6-6 to TRBJ1-2; the D is unclear. The clonotype comes from a woman between 40 and 55 years old who had recovered from COVID-19. CDR3: CASSYSEGGYGYTF. In DNA, the CDR3 is TGTGCCAGCAGTTACTCGGAGGGAGGCTATGGCTACACCTTC.